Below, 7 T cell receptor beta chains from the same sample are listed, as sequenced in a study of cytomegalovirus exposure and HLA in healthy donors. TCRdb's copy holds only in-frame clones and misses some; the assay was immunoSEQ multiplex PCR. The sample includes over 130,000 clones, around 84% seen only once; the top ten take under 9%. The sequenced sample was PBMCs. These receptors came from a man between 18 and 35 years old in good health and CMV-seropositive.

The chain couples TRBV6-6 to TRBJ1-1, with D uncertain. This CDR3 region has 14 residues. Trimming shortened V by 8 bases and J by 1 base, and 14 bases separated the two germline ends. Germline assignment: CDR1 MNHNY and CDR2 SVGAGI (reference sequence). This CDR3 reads CASGPTNSNTEAFF. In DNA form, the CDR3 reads TGTGCCAGCGGCCCGACAAATTCGAACACTGAAGCTTTCTTT.

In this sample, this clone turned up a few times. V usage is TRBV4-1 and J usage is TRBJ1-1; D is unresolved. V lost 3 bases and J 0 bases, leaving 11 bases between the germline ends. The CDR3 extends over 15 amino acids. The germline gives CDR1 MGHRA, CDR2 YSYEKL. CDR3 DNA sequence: TGCGCCAGCAGCCAGGGGAGAACCATGAACACTGAAGCTTTCTTT. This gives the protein CASSQGRTMNTEAFF.

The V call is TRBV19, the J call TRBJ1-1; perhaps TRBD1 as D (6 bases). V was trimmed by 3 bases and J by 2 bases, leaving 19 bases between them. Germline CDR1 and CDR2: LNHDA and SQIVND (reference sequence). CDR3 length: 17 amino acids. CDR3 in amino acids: CASSIPYHTGRNTEAFF. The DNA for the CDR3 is TGTGCCAGTAGTATTCCTTACCACACAGGGAGAAACACTGAAGCTTTCTTT.

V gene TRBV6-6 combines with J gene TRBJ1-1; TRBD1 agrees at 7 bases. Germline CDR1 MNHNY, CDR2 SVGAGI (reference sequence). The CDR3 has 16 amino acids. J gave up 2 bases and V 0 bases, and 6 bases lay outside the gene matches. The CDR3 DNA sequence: TGTGCCAGCAGTTACTCCTCAGGGGGGAGAAACACTGAAGCTTTCTTT. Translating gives CASSYSSGGRNTEAFF.

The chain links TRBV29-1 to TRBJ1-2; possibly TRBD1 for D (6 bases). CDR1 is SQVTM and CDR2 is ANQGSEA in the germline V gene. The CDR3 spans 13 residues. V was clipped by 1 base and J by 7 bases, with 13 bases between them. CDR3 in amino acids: CSVEGDRISGYTF. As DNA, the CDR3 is TGCAGCGTTGAAGGAGACAGGATTTCTGGCTACACCTTC.

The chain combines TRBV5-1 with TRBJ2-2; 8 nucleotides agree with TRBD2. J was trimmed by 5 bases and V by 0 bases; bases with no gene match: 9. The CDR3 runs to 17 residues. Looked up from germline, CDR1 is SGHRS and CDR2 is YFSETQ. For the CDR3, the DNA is TGCGCCAGCAGCTTGGCCCCTTCGGGACTAGGAACCGGGGAGCTGTTTTTT. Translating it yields CASSLAPSGLGTGELFF.

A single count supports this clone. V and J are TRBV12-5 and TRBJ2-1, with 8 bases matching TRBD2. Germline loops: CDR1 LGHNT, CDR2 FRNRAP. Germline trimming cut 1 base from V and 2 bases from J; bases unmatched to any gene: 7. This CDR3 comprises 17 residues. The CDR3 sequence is CASGLGHTSGTYNEQFF. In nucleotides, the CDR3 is TGTGCTAGTGGTTTGGGCCACACTAGCGGAACCTACAATGAGCAGTTCTTC. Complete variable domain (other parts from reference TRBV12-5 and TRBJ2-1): DARVTQTPRHKVTEMGQEVTMRCQPILGHNTVFWYRQTMMQGLELLAYFRNRAPLDDSGMPKDRFSAEMPDATLATLKIQPSEPRDSAVYFCASGLGHTSGTYNEQFFGPGTRLTVL.